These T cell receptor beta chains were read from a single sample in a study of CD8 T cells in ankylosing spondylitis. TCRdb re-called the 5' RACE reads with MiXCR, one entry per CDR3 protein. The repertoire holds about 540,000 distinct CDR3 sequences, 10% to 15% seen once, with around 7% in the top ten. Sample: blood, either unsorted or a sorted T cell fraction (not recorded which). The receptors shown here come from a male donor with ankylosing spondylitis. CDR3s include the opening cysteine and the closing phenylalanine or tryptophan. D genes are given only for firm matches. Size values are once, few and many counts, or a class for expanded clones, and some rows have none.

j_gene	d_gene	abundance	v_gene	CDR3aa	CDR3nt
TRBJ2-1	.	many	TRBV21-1	CASSFPYRGEQFF	TGTGCCAGCAGCTTCCCCTACAGGGGCGAGCAGTTCTTC
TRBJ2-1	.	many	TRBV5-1	CANSLGVYNEQFF	TGCGCCAACTCCCTCGGTGTATACAATGAGCAGTTCTTC
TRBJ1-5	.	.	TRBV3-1	CASSHQPGNQPQHF	TGTGCCAGCAGCCATCAACCGGGGAATCAGCCCCAGCATTTT
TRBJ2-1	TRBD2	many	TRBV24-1	CATSDLVFGGSNEQFF	TGTGCCACCAGTGATTTAGTTTTCGGCGGGAGCAATGAGCAGTTCTTC
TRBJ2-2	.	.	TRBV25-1	CASALAEVEGTGELFF	TGTGCCAGCGCCCTCGCAGAGGTCGAAGGAACCGGGGAGCTGTTTTTT
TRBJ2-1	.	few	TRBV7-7	CASSARGGYNEQFF	TGTGCCAGCAGCGCTAGAGGTGGCTACAATGAGCAGTTCTTC
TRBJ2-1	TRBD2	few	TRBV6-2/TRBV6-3	CASSLLASGVYNEQFF	TGTGCCAGCAGTCTACTGGCTAGCGGGGTTTACAATGAGCAGTTCTTC
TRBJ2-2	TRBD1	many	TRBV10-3	CAISETLQGTGELFF	TGTGCCATCAGTGAGACTCTACAGGGGACCGGGGAGCTGTTTTTT
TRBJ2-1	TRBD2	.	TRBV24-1	CATSDPTSGGYNEQFF	TGTGCCACCAGTGACCCCACTAGCGGGGGTTACAATGAGCAGTTCTTC
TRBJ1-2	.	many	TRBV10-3	CAISESTELYGYTF	TGTGCCATCAGTGAGTCGACAGAGCTCTATGGCTACACCTTC
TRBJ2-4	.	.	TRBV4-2	CASSQDGGAGQNIQYF	TGTGCCAGCAGCCAAGATGGGGGAGCAGGGCAAAACATTCAGTACTTC
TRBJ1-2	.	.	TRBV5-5	CASSLSGSNYGYTF	TGTGCCAGCAGCTTATCAGGGTCAAACTATGGCTACACCTTC
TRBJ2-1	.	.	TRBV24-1	CATSDAGATYNEQFF	TGTGCCACCAGTGATGCAGGGGCTACCTACAATGAGCAGTTCTTC
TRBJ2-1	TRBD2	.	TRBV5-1	CASSLELAALGEQFF	TGCGCCAGCAGCTTGGAGCTAGCGGCCTTGGGGGAGCAGTTCTTC
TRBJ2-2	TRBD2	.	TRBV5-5	CASSSPRLAGVGELFF	TGTGCCAGCAGCTCTCCCCGACTAGCGGGAGTAGGGGAGCTGTTTTTT
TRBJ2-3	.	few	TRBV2	CASTRGATDTQYF	TGTGCCAGCACCCGCGGGGCCACAGATACGCAGTATTTT
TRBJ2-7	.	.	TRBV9	CASSVGLGPPYEQYF	TGTGCCAGCAGCGTAGGATTGGGCCCCCCGTACGAGCAGTACTTC
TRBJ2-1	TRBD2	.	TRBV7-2	CASSPPGLAGLYNEQFF	TGTGCCAGCAGCCCCCCCGGACTAGCGGGACTTTACAATGAGCAGTTCTTC
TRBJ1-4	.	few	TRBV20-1	CSAREETATNEKLFF	TGCAGTGCTAGAGAAGAGACAGCAACTAATGAAAAACTGTTTTTT
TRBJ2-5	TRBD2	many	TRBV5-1	CASSLGLAGGRETQYF	TGCGCCAGCAGCTTGGGACTAGCGGGAGGAAGAGAGACCCAGTACTTC
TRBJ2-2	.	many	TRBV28	CASSLVGGMAGELFF	TGTGCCAGCAGTTTAGTCGGCGGGATGGCCGGGGAGCTGTTTTTT
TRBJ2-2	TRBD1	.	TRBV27	CASSPTGGYPGELFF	TGTGCCAGCAGTCCAACAGGGGGCTATCCCGGGGAGCTGTTTTTT
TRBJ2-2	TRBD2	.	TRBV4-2	CASSQDPPGPSGRTGELFF	TGTGCCAGCAGCCAAGACCCCCCCGGGCCTAGCGGGAGAACCGGGGAGCTGTTTTTT
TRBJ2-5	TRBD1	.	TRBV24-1	CATSRWETGVETQYF	TGTGCCACCAGTCGTTGGGAGACAGGGGTTGAGACCCAGTACTTC
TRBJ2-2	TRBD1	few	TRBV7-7	CASSSRQGSVPLGELFF	TGTGCCAGCAGCTCCAGACAGGGGAGTGTCCCACTCGGGGAGCTGTTTTTT
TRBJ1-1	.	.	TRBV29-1	CSVGSGNTEVFF	.
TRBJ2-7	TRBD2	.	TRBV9	CASSVGGRGPYEQYF	TGTGCCAGCAGCGTAGGAGGGAGGGGCCCCTACGAGCAGTACTTC
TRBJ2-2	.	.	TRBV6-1	CASAPPAESTGELFF	TGTGCCAGCGCCCCCCCGGCTGAGAGCACCGGGGAGCTGTTTTTT
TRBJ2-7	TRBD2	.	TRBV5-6	CASGPGLVFYEQYF	TGTGCCAGCGGCCCGGGACTAGTTTTCTACGAGCAGTACTTC
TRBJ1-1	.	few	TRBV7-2	CASSFHREGTEAFF	TGTGCCAGCAGCTTTCACAGGGAGGGGACTGAAGCTTTCTTT
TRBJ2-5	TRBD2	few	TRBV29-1	CSVGTSGSRETQYF	TGCAGCGTTGGGACTAGCGGGAGTCGAGAGACCCAGTACTTC
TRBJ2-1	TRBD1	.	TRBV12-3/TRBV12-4	CASGIRDRGYNEQFF	TGTGCCAGCGGAATCCGGGACAGGGGCTACAATGAGCAGTTCTTC
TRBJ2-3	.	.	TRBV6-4	CASSEEGRVDTQYF	TGTGCCAGCAGTGAAGAGGGAAGGGTAGATACGCAGTATTTT
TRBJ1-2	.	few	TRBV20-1	CSARDWGRDGYTF	TGCAGTGCTAGAGATTGGGGCCGGGATGGCTACACCTTC
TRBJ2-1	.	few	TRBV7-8	CASSLVPGLTFIYNEQFF	TGTGCCAGCAGCTTAGTTCCGGGACTTACTTTTATCTACAATGAGCAGTTCTTC
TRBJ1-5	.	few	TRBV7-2	CASGHSNNQPQHF	TGTGCCAGCGGACATTCCAACAATCAGCCCCAGCATTTT
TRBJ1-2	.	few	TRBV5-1	CASSFLEGDYGYTF	TGCGCCAGCAGCTTTTTGGAGGGTGACTATGGCTACACCTTC
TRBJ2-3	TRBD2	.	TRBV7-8	CASSLGIKAGAAGTQYF	TGTGCCAGCAGCTTAGGGATAAAGGCGGGAGCGGCAGGAACGCAGTATTTT
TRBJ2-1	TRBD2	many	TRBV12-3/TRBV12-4	CASTLWGGGGPYNEQFF	TGTGCCAGCACCCTATGGGGGGGAGGAGGCCCCTACAATGAGCAGTTCTTC
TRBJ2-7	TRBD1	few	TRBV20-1	CSATWDRVYEQYF	TGCAGTGCTACGTGGGACAGGGTGTACGAGCAGTACTTC
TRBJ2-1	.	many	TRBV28	CASSLSGPQVFF	TGTGCCAGCAGTTTATCCGGACCACAGGTGTTCTTC